The 19 T cell receptor beta chains reported below all come from one sample, sequenced in a study of T cells in Graves' hyperthyroidism and ophthalmopathy. RNA transcripts provided the source from which TCR beta CDR3 regions were amplified. With the HTBI primer set, the TCR CDR3 went through a first round of RT-PCR. MiXCR, applied by TCRdb to the multiplex PCR reads, yields one record per CDR3 protein. Among 650,000 to 850,000 distinct CDR3 sequences listed, about 19% were seen once. The specimen was blood. Every receptor here comes from a woman aged 45 to 65 with Graves' hyperthyroidism that later progressed to Graves' ophthalmopathy.

This clonotype was recorded many times. At one of its ends the junction is not consistent with the germline gene, which may arise from a read error. The rearrangement links TRBV7-7 to TRBJ2-5; 8 bases map to TRBD2. CDR3 length: 16 residues. Germline CDR1 and CDR2: SSHAT and FNYEAQ (reference sequence). This CDR3 is CASSLAGQGIGETQYF. The CDR3 nucleotides are TGTGCTAGCAGCTTAGCGGGGCAGGGGATCGGAGAGACCCAGTACTTC.

This chain uses TRBV20-1 with TRBJ1-4; no reliable D call. CDR3 length equals 13 residues. CDR1 and CDR2 from the germline V gene are DFQATT and SNEGSKA (reference sequence). Trimming took off 3 bases at V and 4 bases at J, with 9 bases between the two ends. The CDR3 loop is CSARGGINEKLFF. Written as DNA, the CDR3 is TGCAGTGCTAGGGGCGGGATTAATGAAAAACTGTTTTTT.

This clonotype was recorded many times. V gene TRBV12-3 or TRBV12-4 combines with J gene TRBJ1-1; the match to TRBD1 covers 9 bases. The V and J ends lost 7 bases and 3 bases, in that order; junction bases with no gene match: 6. The CDR3 totals 14 residues. Written as DNA, the CDR3 is TGTGCCAGCACCCGGGACAGGGTGGACACTGAAGCTTTCTTT. Translation: CASTRDRVDTEAFF.

This clonotype has at least ten counts. V is TRBV19 and J is TRBJ1-5; D is ambiguous. The CDR3 covers 16 residues. The germline V gene encodes CDR1 LNHDA and CDR2 SQIVND (reference sequence). The ends were cut back, 0 bases at V and 3 bases at J, with 12 bases in the middle. The CDR3 DNA reads as TGTGCCAGTAGTATAGAGGGTGGACCACTCAATCAGCCCCAGCATTTT. Translation: CASSIEGGPLNQPQHF.

J is TRBJ2-1 and V is TRBV7-6, with 8 bases lining up with TRBD2. Germline CDR1 reads SGHVS; CDR2 reads FNYEAQ. V was clipped by 4 bases and J by 0 bases; unmatched bases: 8. The CDR3 is made up of 17 amino acids. CDR3 sequence reads: CASSSYSGGVSYNEQFF. The CDR3 nucleotides are TGTGCCAGCAGCTCCTACAGCGGGGGTGTCTCCTACAATGAGCAGTTCTTC. Full variable domain (missing parts from reference TRBV7-6 and TRBJ2-1): GAGVSQSPRYKVTKRGQDVALRCDPISGHVSLYWYRQALGQGPEFLTYFNYEAQQDKSGLPNDRFSAERPEGSISTLTIQRTEQRDSAMYRCASSSYSGGVSYNEQFFGPGTRLTVL.

This clonotype occurred many times. The rearrangement uses TRBV5-1 and TRBJ2-1; 10 bases align to TRBD2. Looked up from germline, CDR1 is SGHRS and CDR2 is YFSETQ. V shed 3 bases and J 8 bases; nucleotides not matched to a gene: 8. The CDR3 runs 15 residues. In DNA form, the CDR3 reads TGCGCCAGCAGCTCTACTAGCGGGGTAGGGGATGAGCAGTTCTTC. It codes for CASSSTSGVGDEQFF.

This clonotype was seen a handful of times. The J gene is TRBJ1-5, the V gene TRBV12-3 or TRBV12-4; tentative D call: TRBD1 (5 bases). The CDR3 length is 16 residues. Trimming stripped 5 bases from V and 5 bases from J, with 19 bases between. CDR3 bases: TGTGCCAGCAGTCCAAAGCCGTGGGGGGACGATCAGCCCCAGCATTTT. Translation gives CASSPKPWGDDQPQHF.

This clonotype was seen at least ten times. V usage is TRBV13 and J usage is TRBJ1-2, with D possibly TRBD1 on 6 matching bases. CDR1 is PRHDT, CDR2 FYEKMQ, per germline (reference sequence). The CDR3 is made up of 15 amino acids. The V end lost 2 bases, the J end lost 3 bases, and 13 bases lay between the germline ends. For the CDR3, the DNA is TGTGCCAGCAGCTTACAGAGAAACAGGGACTATGGCTACACCTTC. This gives the protein CASSLQRNRDYGYTF.

This clonotype was seen ten or more times. The rearrangement uses TRBV7-3 and TRBJ2-1, with 7 bases fitting TRBD1. With 4 bases clipped from V and 2 bases from J, the junction kept 5 bases outside the gene matches. Germline V gene data show CDR1 as SGHTA and CDR2 as FQGTGA. This CDR3 spans 15 amino acids. Written as DNA, the CDR3 is TGTGCCAGCAGCTGGGACAGTTTACCCTACAATGAGCAGTTCTTC. It yields the protein CASSWDSLPYNEQFF.

This clonotype showed up many times. The genes are TRBV7-2 and TRBJ2-3, with 10 bases matching TRBD2. The CDR3 extends over 15 amino acids. Germline CDR1 SGHTA, CDR2 FQGNSA. V was clipped by 10 bases and J by 1 base; unmatched bases: 8. CDR3 in DNA: TGTGCCACCCAAAGCGGGGGGGTTCGCACAGATACGCAGTATTTT. Translated, it gives CATQSGGVRTDTQYF. The full variable domain, rest sourced from reference TRBV7-2 and TRBJ2-3, is GAGVSQSPSNKVTEKGKDVELRCDPISGHTALYWYRQSLGQGLEFLIYFQGNSAPDKSGLPSDRFSAERTGGSVSTLTIQRTQQEDSAVYLCATQSGGVRTDTQYFGPGTRLTVL.

The rearrangement links TRBV5-1 to TRBJ2-5, with D hard to call. V lost 0 bases and J 2 bases, leaving 11 bases between the germline ends. Per the germline V gene, CDR1 is SGHRS and CDR2 is YFSETQ. This CDR3 is 15 amino acids long. CDR3 sequence (DNA): TGCGCCAGCAGCTTGGGCAGGATTTGGCAAGAGACCCAGTACTTC. It yields the protein CASSLGRIWQETQYF.

The table lists this clonotype with many counts. The V and J genes are TRBV11-3 and TRBJ1-3; D gene uncertain. CDR1 and CDR2 (germline): SGHNT, YENEEA. The CDR3 contains 16 residues. V dropped 5 bases and J dropped 0 bases, with 14 bases sitting between them. The DNA of the CDR3 is TGTGCCAGCAGCAACGGCAGGACGAGCTCTGGAAACACCATATATTTT. Amino acids: CASSNGRTSSGNTIYF.

The chain couples TRBV24-1 to TRBJ2-1, with D possibly TRBD1 on 5 matching bases. The CDR3 sequence is 15 residues long. The V gene lost 3 bases and the J gene lost 3 bases, with 11 bases spanning the gap. CDR1 and CDR2 from the germline V gene are KGHDR and SFDVKD. The CDR3 nucleotides are TGTGCCACCAGTGATCCAGGACATAACTACAATGAGCAGTTCTTC. Translating it yields CATSDPGHNYNEQFF.

CDR3 sequence: CASSEVGVLRTEAFF. In nucleotides, the CDR3 is TGTGCCAGCAGTGAAGTGGGTGTTTTAAGGACTGAAGCTTTCTTT. The chain combines TRBV6-1 with TRBJ1-1; no firm D call. V shed 1 base and J shed 5 bases, with 14 bases lying between them. From germline, CDR1 is MNHNS and CDR2 SASEGT. CDR3 length equals 15 residues.

This clonotype was recorded at least ten times. In nucleotides, the CDR3 is TGTGCCAGCAGCGCGACCTTTAACTATGGCTACACCTTC. It is translated as CASSATFNYGYTF. The chain links TRBV11-2 to TRBJ1-2; no firm D call. From germline, CDR1 is SGHAT and CDR2 FQNNGV. The CDR3 consists of 13 residues. Trimming took off 5 bases at V and 1 base at J, with 8 bases between the two ends.

The chain carries TRBV2 and TRBJ1-2; tentatively, D is TRBD1 (5 bases). The CDR3 consists of 15 residues. V lost 0 bases to trimming and J lost 7 bases, with 15 bases between them. CDR1 is SNHLY and CDR2 is FYNNEI in the germline V gene. The CDR3 loop reads CASSEAAGRFGGYTF. DNA of the CDR3: TGTGCCAGCAGTGAAGCAGCAGGGAGGTTTGGTGGCTACACCTTC.

The genes are TRBV10-3 and TRBJ1-3; D remains ambiguous. The germline gives CDR1 ENHRY, CDR2 SYGVKD. The CDR3 length is 16 residues. V lost 4 bases, J lost 0 bases, and 13 bases lay in between. CDR3 loop: CAISAQLSGSGNTIYF. CDR3 bases: TGTGCCATCAGTGCTCAATTATCGGGCTCTGGAAACACCATATATTTT.

This clonotype was recorded a few times. The rearrangement uses TRBV18 and TRBJ2-1, with TRBD2 identical over 9 bases. The CDR3 is 16 residues long. The germline V gene has CDR1 KGHSH and CDR2 LQKENI. V lost 3 bases and J lost 6; bases outside the gene matches: 9. The chain's CDR3 is CASSPLLERGVNEQFF. The CDR3 coding sequence is TGTGCCAGCTCACCGCTCCTTGAGCGGGGGGTCAATGAGCAGTTCTTC.

This clonotype was detected only a few times. The CDR3 DNA reads TGTGCCATCAGTGAAGAAGGGAACCATCAGCCCCAGCATTTT. It codes for CAISEEGNHQPQHF. The V and J genes are TRBV10-3 and TRBJ1-5; D call uncertain. Deletions cut 3 bases from V and 5 bases from J, with 11 bases between. The CDR3 consists of 14 residues. Germline lookup yields CDR1 ENHRY and CDR2 SYGVKD.